The clone carrying this T cell receptor beta chain has ten or more counts. Its specificity is not known. Read sequence stops 3 residues before the CDR3 end, and the germline J gene provides the missing end. V gave up 2 bases and J gave up 3 bases, with 8 bases separating them. There are 14 residues in the CDR3. Per germline, CDR1 SGHTA and CDR2 FQGNSA. Repertoires were generated with immunoSEQ multiplex PCR, while TCRdb's copy carries only in-frame clones and drops some. The repertoire yields more than 20,000 clones, none seen only once; the top ten contain 24%. This sample was included in a study of T cell clonality in common variable immunodeficiency. General observations from the study: Fewer deletions and N-nucleotide insertions were reportedly seen in common variable immunodeficiency TCR beta sequences.

This receptor was taken from a human donor with common variable immunodeficiency. The sequencing input was peripheral blood mononuclear cells. J is TRBJ1-3 and V is TRBV7-2; D ambiguous. The CDR3 loop is CASSLHSFGNTIYF. CDR3 DNA (partial): TGTGCCAGCAGCTTACACAGCTTTGGAAACACC.